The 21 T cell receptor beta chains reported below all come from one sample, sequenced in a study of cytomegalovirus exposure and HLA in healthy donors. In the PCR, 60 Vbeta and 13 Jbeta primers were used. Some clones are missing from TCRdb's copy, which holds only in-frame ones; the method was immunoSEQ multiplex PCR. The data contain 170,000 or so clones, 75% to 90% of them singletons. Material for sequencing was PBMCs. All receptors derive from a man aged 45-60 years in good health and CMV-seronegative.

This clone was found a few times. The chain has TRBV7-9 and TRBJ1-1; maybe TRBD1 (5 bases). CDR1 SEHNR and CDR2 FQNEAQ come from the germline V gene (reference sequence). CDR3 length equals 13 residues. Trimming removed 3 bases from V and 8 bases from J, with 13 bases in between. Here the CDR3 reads CASSFQGGSEAFF. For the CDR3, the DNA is TGTGCCAGCAGCTTTCAGGGAGGTAGCGAAGCTTTCTTT.

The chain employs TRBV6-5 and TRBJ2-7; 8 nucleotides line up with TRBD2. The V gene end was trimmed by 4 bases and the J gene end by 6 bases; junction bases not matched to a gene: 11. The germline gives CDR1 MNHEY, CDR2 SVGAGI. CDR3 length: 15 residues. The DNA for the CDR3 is TGTGCCAGCAGTTTAGTGGTCGGGGGGGCCCTCGAGCAGTACTTC. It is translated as CASSLVVGGALEQYF.

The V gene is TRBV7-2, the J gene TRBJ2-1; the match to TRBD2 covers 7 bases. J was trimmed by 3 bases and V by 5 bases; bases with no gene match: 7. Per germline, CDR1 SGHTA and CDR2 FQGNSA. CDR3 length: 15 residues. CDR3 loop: CASSLGGRIYNEQFF. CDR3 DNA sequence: TGTGCCAGCAGCCTCGGCGGGAGAATCTACAATGAGCAGTTCTTC.

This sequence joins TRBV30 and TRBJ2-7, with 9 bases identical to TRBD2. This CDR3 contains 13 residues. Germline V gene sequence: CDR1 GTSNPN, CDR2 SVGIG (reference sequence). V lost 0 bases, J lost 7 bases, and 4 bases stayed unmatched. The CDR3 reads CAWSVREGLEQYF. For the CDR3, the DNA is TGTGCCTGGAGTGTGCGGGAGGGCCTTGAGCAGTACTTC.

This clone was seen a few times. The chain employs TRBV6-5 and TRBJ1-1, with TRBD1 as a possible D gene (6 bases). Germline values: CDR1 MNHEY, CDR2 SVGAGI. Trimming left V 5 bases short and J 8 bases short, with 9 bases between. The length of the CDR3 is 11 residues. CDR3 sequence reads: CASSAQGEAFF. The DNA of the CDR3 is TGTGCCAGCAGTGCGCAGGGGGAAGCTTTCTTT.

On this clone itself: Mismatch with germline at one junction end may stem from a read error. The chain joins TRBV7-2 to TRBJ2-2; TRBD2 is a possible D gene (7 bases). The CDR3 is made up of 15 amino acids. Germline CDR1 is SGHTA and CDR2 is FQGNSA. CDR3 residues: CASSLAGGGTEELFF. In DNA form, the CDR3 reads TGTGCCAGCAGCTTAGCGGGGGGGGGCACCGAGGAGCTGTTTTTT.

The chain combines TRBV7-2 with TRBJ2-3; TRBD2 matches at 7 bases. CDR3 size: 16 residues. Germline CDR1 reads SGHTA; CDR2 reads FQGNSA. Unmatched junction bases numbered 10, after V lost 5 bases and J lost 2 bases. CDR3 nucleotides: TGTGCCAGCAGCCCCCGGCTAGCGGTACCCACAGATACGCAGTATTTT. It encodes CASSPRLAVPTDTQYF.

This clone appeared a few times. DNA for the CDR3: TGTGCCAGCAGCTTGCTTAGAAATGAGCAGTTCTTC. Translated, it gives CASSLLRNEQFF. The V call is TRBV5-4, the J call TRBJ2-1; D is unresolved. This CDR3 is 12 amino acids long. Trimming stripped 1 base from V and 7 bases from J, with 6 bases between. Germline loops: CDR1 SGHNT, CDR2 YYREEE (reference sequence).

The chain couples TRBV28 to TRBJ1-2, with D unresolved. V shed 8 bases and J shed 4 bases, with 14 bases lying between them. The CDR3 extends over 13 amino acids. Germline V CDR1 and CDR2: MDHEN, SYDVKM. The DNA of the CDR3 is TGTGCCAGCGGACTGGACGGACTCTATGGCTACACCTTC. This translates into CASGLDGLYGYTF.

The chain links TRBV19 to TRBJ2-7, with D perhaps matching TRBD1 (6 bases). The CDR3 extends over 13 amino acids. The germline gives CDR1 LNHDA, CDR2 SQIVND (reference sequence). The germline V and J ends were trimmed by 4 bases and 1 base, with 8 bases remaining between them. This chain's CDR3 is CASSTGQSYEQYF. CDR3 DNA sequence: TGTGCCAGTAGTACGGGACAATCCTACGAGCAGTACTTC.

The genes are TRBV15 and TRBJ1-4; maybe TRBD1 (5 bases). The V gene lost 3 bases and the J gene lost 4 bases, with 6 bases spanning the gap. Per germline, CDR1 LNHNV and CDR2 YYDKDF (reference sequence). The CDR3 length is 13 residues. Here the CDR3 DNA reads TGTGCCACCAGCAGGACAGTTAATGAAAAACTGTTTTTT. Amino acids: CATSRTVNEKLFF.

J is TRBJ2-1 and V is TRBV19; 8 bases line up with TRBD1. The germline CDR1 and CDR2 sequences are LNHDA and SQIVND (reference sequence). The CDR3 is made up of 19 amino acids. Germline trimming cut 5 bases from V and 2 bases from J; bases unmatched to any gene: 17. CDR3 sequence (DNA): TGTGCCAGTAGTTTCCGGAACAGGGGGACTGGCTCCCCCTACAATGAGCAGTTCTTC. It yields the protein CASSFRNRGTGSPYNEQFF. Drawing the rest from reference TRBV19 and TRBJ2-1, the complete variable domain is DGGITQSPKYLFRKEGQNVTLSCEQNLNHDAMYWYRQDPGQGLRLIYYSQIVNDFQKGDIAEGYSVSREKKESFPLTVTSAQKNPTAFYLCASSFRNRGTGSPYNEQFFGPGTRLTVL.

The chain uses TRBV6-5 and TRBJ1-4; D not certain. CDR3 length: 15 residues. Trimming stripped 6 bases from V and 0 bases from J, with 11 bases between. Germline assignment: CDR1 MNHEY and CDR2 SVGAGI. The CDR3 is CASSLGGTTNEKLFF. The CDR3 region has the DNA TGTGCCAGCAGCCTGGGAGGGACAACTAATGAAAAACTGTTTTTT.

The chain's CDR3 is CASRPPGGQDSAKNIQYF. CDR3 in DNA: TGTGCCAGTAGACCTCCGGGGGGGCAAGATAGTGCCAAAAACATTCAGTACTTC. V and J are TRBV19 and TRBJ2-4; TRBD2 matches at 8 bases. There are 18 residues in the CDR3. Germline CDR1 LNHDA, CDR2 SQIVND (reference sequence). Trimming cost V 6 bases and J 1 base; bases outside gene matches: 14.

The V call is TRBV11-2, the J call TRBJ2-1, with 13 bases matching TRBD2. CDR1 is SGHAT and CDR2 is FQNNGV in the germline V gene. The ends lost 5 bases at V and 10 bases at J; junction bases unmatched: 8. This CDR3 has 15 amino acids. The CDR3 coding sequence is TGTGCCAGCAGCCTCCGGACTAGCGGGGGCCCCGAGCAGTTCTTC. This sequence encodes CASSLRTSGGPEQFF.

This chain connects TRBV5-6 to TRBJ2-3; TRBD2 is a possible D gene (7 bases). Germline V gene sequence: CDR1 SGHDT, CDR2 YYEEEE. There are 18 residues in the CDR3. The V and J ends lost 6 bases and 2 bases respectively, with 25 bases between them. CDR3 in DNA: TGTGCCAGCACCGGGGGGATCTTAACAGGGATGAACACAGATACGCAGTATTTT. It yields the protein CASTGGILTGMNTDTQYF.

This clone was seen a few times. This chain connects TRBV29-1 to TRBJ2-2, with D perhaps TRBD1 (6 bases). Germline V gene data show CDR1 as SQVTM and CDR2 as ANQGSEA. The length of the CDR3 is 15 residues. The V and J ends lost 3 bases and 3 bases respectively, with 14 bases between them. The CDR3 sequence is CSVERAGAYTGELFF. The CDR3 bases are TGCAGCGTTGAGAGAGCAGGGGCCTACACCGGGGAGCTGTTTTTT.

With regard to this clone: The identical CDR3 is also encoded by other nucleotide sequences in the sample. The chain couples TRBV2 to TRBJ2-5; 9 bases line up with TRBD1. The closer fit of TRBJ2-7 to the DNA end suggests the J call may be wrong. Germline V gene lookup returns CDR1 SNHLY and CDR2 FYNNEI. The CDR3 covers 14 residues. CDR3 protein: CASSPGTGSYEQYF. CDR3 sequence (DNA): TGTGCCAGCAGCCCCGGGACAGGGTCCTACGAGCAGTACTTC.

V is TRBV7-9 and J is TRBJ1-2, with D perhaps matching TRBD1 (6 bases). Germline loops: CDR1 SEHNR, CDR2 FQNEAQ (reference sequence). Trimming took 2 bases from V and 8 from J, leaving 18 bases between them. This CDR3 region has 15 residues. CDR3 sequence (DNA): TGTGCCAGCAGCTTACGTATACAGGGAAAGTTGGGCTACACCTTC. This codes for CASSLRIQGKLGYTF.

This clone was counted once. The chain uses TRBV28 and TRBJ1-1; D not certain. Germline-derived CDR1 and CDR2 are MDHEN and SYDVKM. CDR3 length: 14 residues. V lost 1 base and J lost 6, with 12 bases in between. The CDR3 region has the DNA TGTGCCAGCAGTTTATCGGGGTTTAAGGCTGAAGCTTTCTTT. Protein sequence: CASSLSGFKAEAFF.

CDR3 loop: CAIMSAGDDEQYF. The CDR3 DNA reads as TGTGCCATCATGTCAGCGGGGGACGACGAGCAGTACTTC. V and J are TRBV10-3 and TRBJ2-5, with 8 bases aligning to TRBD2. TRBJ2-7 explains the end of the DNA better; the J call may be wrong. Per germline, CDR1 ENHRY and CDR2 SYGVKD. This CDR3 region has 13 residues.